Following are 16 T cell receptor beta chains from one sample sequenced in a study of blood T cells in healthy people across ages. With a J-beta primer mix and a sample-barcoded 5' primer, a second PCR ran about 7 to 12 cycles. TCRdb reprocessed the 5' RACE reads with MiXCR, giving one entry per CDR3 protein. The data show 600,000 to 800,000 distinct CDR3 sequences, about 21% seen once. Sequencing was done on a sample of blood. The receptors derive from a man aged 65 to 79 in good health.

CDR3 in amino acids: CAISDQISNTGELFF. CDR3 sequence (DNA): TGTGCCATCAGTGACCAGATTTCGAACACCGGGGAGCTGTTTTTT. The rearrangement links TRBV10-3 to TRBJ2-2, with no clear D. CDR3 length: 15 residues. Per the germline V gene, CDR1 is ENHRY and CDR2 is SYGVKD. Between the trimmed V and J ends, which lost 3 bases and 0 bases, there was a span of 8 bases.

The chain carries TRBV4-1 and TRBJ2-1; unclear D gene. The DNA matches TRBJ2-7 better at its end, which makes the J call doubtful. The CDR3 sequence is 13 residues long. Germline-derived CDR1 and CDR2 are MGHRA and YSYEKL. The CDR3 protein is CASSQDPIFEQYF. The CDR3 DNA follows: TGCGCCAGCAGCCAAGACCCGATATTCGAGCAGTACTTC.

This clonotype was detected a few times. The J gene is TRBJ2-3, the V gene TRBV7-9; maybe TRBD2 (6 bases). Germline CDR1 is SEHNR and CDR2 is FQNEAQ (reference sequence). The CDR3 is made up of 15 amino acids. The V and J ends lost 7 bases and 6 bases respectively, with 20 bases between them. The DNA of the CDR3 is TGTGCCAGCACCAAAGTAGGCAGGGCGGGGGATACGCAGTATTTT. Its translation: CASTKVGRAGDTQYF.

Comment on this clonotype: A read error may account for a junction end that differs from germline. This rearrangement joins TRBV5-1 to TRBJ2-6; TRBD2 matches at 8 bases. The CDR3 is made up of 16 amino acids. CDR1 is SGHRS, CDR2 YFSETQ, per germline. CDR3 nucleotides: TGCGCCAGCAGATTGGAAGCGGGAGCTGGGGCCAACGTCCTGACTTTC. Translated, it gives CASRLEAGAGANVLTF.

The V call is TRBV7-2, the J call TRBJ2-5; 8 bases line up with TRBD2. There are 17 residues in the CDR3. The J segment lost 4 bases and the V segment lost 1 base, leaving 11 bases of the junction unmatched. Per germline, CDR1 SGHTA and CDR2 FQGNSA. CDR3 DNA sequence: TGTGCCAGCAGCTTAGGTCGGTCTAGCGGGCCGGCAGAGACCCAGTACTTC. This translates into CASSLGRSSGPAETQYF.

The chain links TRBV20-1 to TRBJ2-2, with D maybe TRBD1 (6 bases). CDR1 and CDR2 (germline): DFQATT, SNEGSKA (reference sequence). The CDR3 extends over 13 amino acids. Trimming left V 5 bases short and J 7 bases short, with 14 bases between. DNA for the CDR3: TGCAGTGCTGGACAGCATAGTAGCGGGGAGCTGTTTTTT. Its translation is CSAGQHSSGELFF.

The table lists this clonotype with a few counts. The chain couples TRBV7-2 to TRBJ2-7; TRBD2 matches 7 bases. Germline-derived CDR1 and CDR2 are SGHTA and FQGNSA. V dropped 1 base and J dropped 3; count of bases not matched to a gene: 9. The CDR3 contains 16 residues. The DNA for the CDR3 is TGTGCCAGCAGCTTAGGGTTTGCGGGAGCCTACTACGAGCAGTACTTC. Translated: CASSLGFAGAYYEQYF.

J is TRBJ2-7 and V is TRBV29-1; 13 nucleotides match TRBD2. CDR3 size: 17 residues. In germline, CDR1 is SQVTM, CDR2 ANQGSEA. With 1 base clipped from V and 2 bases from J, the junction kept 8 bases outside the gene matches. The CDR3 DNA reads TGCAGCGTTGAAGGGACTAGCGGGAGTCCCCCCACCTACGAGCAGTACTTC. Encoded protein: CSVEGTSGSPPTYEQYF.

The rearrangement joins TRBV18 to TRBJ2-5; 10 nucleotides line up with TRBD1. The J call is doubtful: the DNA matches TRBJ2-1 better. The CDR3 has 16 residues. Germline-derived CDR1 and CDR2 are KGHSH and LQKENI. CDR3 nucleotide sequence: TGTGCCAGCTCACCATCTGGGACAGGGGTCATCAGTGAGCAGTTCTTC. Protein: CASSPSGTGVISEQFF.

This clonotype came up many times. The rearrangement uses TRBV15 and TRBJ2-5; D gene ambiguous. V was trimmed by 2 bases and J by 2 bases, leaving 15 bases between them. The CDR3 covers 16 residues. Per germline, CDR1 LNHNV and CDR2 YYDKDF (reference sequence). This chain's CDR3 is CATSRNPFGRQETQYF. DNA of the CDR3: TGTGCCACCAGCAGAAATCCTTTTGGCAGACAAGAGACCCAGTACTTC.

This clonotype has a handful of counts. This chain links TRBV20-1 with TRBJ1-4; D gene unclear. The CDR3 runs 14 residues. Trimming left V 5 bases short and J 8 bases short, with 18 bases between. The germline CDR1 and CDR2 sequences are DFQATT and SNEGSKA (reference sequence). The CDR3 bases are TGCAGTGCTCGTACCCGACAAGCCCTCGAAAAACTGTTTTTT. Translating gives CSARTRQALEKLFF.

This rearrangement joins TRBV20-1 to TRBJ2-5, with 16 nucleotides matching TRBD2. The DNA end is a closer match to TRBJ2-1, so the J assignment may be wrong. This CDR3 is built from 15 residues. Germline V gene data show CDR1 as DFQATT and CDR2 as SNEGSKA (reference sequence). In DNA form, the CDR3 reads TGCAGTGCGGGACTAGCGGGAGGGCCTGATGATGAGCAGTTCTTC. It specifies CSAGLAGGPDDEQFF.

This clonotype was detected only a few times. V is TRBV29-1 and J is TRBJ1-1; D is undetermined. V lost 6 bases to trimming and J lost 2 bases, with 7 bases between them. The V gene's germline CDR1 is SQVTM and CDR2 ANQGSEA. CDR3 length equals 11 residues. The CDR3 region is CSVEKNTEAFF. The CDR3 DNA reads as TGCAGCGTGGAGAAAAACACTGAAGCTTTCTTT.

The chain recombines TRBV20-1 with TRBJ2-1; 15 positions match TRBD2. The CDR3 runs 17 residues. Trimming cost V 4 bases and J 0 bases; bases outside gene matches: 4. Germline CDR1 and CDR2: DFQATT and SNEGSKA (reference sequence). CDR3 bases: TGCAGTGCTACCGGGACTAGCGGGAGGAGCTCCTACAATGAGCAGTTCTTC. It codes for CSATGTSGRSSYNEQFF.

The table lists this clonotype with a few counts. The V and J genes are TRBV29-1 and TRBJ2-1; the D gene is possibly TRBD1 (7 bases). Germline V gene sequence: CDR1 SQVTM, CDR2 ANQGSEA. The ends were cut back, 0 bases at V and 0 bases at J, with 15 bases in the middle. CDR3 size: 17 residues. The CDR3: CSVEDQGGVSSYNEQFF. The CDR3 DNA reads TGCAGCGTTGAAGATCAGGGGGGAGTGAGCTCCTACAATGAGCAGTTCTTC.

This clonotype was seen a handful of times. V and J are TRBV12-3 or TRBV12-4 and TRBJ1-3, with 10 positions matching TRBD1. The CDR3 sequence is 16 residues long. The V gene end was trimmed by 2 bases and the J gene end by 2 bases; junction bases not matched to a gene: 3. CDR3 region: CASSLTGTGAGNTIYF. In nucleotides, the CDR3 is TGTGCCAGCAGTTTAACCGGGACAGGGGCTGGAAACACCATATATTTT.